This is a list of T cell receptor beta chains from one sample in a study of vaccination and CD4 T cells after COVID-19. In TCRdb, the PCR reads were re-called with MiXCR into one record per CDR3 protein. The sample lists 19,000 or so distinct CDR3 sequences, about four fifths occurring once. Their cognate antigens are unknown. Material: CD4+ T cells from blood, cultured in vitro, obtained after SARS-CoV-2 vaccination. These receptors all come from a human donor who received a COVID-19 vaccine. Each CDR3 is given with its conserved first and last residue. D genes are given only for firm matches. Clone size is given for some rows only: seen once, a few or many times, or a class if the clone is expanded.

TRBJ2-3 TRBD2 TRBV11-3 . TGTGCCAGCAGCGTAGAACTAGCGGGGTCAGATACGCAGTATTTT CASSVELAGSDTQYF
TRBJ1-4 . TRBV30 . TGTGCCTGGAGTGACTGGAGGATACCAGCAACTAATGAAAAACTGTTTTTT CAWSDWRIPATNEKLFF
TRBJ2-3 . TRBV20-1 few TGCAGTGCTAGAGATGGACTAACAGATACGCAGTATTTT CSARDGLTDTQYF
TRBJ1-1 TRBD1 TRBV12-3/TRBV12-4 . TGTGCCAGCAGTTTAAGGGGGCGCACTGAAGCTTTCTTT CASSLRGRTEAFF
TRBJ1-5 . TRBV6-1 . TGTGCCAGCAGTACGTCCAGGGGAGATCAGCCCCAGCATTTT CASSTSRGDQPQHF
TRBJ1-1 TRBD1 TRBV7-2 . TGTGCCAGCAGCCTTAGAGCAGGGGGCACTGAAGCTTTCTTT CASSLRAGGTEAFF
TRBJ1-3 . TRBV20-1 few TGCAGTGCTGGAGGGAGCTCTGGAAACACCATATATTTT CSAGGSSGNTIYF
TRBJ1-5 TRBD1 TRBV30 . TGTGCCTGGAGTTGGACAGGGGTCAATCAGCCCCAGCATTTT CAWSWTGVNQPQHF
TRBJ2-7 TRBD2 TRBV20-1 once TGCAGTGCTAGTCGGGGCGGGGGGGCGGGGGAGCAGTACTTC CSASRGGGAGEQYF
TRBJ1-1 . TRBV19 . TGTGCCAGTAGCCAACCTAGGGACGGGACTGAAGCTTTCTTT CASSQPRDGTEAFF
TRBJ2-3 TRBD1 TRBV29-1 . TGCAGCGTTAGGAACAGGGGAATGGATACGCAGTATTTT CSVRNRGMDTQYF
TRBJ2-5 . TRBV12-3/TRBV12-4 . TGTGCCAGCAGTTTAAGGGGGGGCCTCCAAGAGACCCAGTACTTC CASSLRGGLQETQYF
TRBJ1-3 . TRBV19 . TGTGCCAGTAGTATAGCCGGAAACACCATATATTTT CASSIAGNTIYF
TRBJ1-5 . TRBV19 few TGTGCCAGTACCACCCTAGCAGGGATCGATCAGCCCCAGCATTTT CASTTLAGIDQPQHF
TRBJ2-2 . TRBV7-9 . TGTGCCAGCAGCTTAGAGGGGTCCTACACCGGGGAGCTGTTTTTT CASSLEGSYTGELFF
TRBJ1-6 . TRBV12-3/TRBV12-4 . TGTGCCAGCAGTTACGGAGGGGTCCATAATTCACCCCTCCACTTT CASSYGGVHNSPLHF
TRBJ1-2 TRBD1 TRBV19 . TGTGCCAGTAGTTTGTCCGGGACAGGGGGACGCTACACCTTC CASSLSGTGGRYTF
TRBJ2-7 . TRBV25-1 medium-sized TGTGCCAGCAGTCCTACTTACGAGGGCGAGCAGTACTTC CASSPTYEGEQYF
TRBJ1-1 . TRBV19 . TGTGCCAGTAGCGGGGGGGACACTGAAGCTTTCTTT CASSGGDTEAFF
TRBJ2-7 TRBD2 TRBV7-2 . TGTGCCAGCAGCTTGGCGACTAGCGGGGACGAGCAGTACTTC CASSLATSGDEQYF
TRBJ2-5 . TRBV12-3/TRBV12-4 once TGTACCAGCAGTCCCCCGTGGGAACAAGAGACCCAGTACTTC CTSSPPWEQETQYF
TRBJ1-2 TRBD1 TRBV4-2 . TGTGCCAGCAGCCATCTCGGACAGGGTGACGGCTACACCTTC CASSHLGQGDGYTF
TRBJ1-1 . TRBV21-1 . TGTGCCAGCAGCAAAGCGGCAGGTCATAACACTGAAGCTTTCTTT CASSKAAGHNTEAFF
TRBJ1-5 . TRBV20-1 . TGCAGTGCTAGACGACAGGTCTATCTGCCCCAGCATTTT CSARRQVYLPQHF
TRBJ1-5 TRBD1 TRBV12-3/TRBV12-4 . TGTGCCAGCAGTTACCACCAGACAGGGATTAGCAATCAGCCCCAGCATTTT CASSYHQTGISNQPQHF
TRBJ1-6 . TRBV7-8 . TGTGCCAGCAGCTTTCCGGACCCGAATTCACCCCTCCACTTT CASSFPDPNSPLHF
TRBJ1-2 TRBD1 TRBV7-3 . TGTGCCAGCAGTTCGACAGGGGGCTATGGCTACACCTTC CASSSTGGYGYTF
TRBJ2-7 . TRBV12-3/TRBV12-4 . TGTGCCAGCAGTTGGTTGTCGATCTACGAGCAGTACTTC CASSWLSIYEQYF
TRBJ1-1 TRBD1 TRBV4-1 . TGCGCCAGCAGCCCTCAGGCTGGGACAGAAGGCACTGAAGCTTTCTTT CASSPQAGTEGTEAFF
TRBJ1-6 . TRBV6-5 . TGTGCCAGCAGTTATGGGCCGGGCAGTTATAATTCACCCCTCCACTTT CASSYGPGSYNSPLHF
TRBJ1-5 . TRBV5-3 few TGTGCCAGAAGCTTGTACAGGGTCAATCAGCCCCAGCATTTT CARSLYRVNQPQHF
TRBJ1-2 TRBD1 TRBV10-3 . TGTGCCATCAGCCCGGGACAGGGGGTCTCCGGCTACACCTTC CAISPGQGVSGYTF
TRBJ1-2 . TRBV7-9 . TGTGCCAGCAGCGCCGGACAGTTCTATGGCTACACCTTC CASSAGQFYGYTF
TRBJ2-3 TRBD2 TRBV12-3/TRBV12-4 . TGTGCCAGCAGTTTAGTCCGGGGGGGCAAAGATACGCAGTATTTT CASSLVRGGKDTQYF
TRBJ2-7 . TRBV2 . TGTGCCAGCAGTGAAGCGCAGACAGTATTCTACTTC CASSEAQTVFYF
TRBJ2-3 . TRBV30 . TGTGCCTGCTGGGGGGATACGCAGTATTTT CACWGDTQYF
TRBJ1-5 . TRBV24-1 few TGTGCCACCAGCCTAGGTCGGAGCAATCAGCCCCAGCATTTT CATSLGRSNQPQHF
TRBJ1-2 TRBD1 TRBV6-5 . TGTGCCAGCAGTTTAGCCGGGACAGACTATGGCTACACCTTC CASSLAGTDYGYTF
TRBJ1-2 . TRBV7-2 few TGTGCCAGCAGCTTAGGGGCAGGGAGTGACTATGGCTACACCTTC CASSLGAGSDYGYTF
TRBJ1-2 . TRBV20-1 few TGCAGTGCACAGGGACCAACGAACTATGGCTACACCTTC CSAQGPTNYGYTF
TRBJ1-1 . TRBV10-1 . TGCGCCAGCAAGGAGCAGCTTGATACTGAAGCTTTCTTT CASKEQLDTEAFF
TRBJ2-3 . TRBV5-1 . TGCGCCAGCAGTGCGGGGGCAGCTTTGGATACGCAGTATTTT CASSAGAALDTQYF
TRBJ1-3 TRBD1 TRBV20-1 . TGCAGTGCTCTCCTGACAGGGTACGGAAACACCATATATTTT CSALLTGYGNTIYF
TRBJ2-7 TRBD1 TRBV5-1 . TGCGCCAGCAGCTTGGCGCCCTTAAACAGGGGGGAGTCCTACGAGCAGTACTTC CASSLAPLNRGESYEQYF
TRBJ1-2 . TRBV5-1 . TGCGCCAGCAGCTTGGACACAAACTATGGCTACACCTTC CASSLDTNYGYTF
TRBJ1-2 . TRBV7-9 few TGTGCCAGCAGCTTCGCCGGACAGCCTTACTATGGCTACACCTTC CASSFAGQPYYGYTF
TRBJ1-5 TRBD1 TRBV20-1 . TGCAGTGCCACCGACAGGGGCTACGATCAGCCCCAGCATTTT CSATDRGYDQPQHF
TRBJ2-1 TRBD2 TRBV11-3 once TGTGCCAGCAGCCCCCCGGGACTAGAGGTCAATGAGCAGTTCTTC CASSPPGLEVNEQFF
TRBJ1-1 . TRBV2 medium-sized TGTGCCAGCAGAGGGGGACGGATTACGCGTACTGAAGCTTTCTTT CASRGGRITRTEAFF
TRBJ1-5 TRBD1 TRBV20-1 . TGCAGTGCGTATCAGGGGGGGGAAAATCAGCCCCAGCATTTT CSAYQGGENQPQHF
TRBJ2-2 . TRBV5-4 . TGTGCCAGCAGCTTGGACCCCTATCCTGCCGGGGAGCTGTTTTTT CASSLDPYPAGELFF
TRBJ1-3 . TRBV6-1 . TGTGCCAGCAGGGACCAGGGGAAAGGAAACACCATATATTTT CASRDQGKGNTIYF
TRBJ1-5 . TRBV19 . TGTGCCAGCACGTCCAGGGCTAATCGAGATCAGCCCCAGCATTTT CASTSRANRDQPQHF
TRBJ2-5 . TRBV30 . TGTGCCTGGAGCTCCCCCCCCAGGAGGAGTCCCCAAGAGACCCAGTACTTC CAWSSPPRRSPQETQYF
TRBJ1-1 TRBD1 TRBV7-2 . TGTGCCAGCAGCTTGGCTAGACAGGGTGAAGCTTTCTTT CASSLARQGEAFF